This T cell receptor beta chain was found in a study of regulatory T cells in long-lasting Graves disease. This clonotype was recorded many times. What it binds is unknown. CDR3-region Arm-PCR and iRepertoire HTBI primers produced the TCR beta libraries. TCRdb independently ran MiXCR on the multiplex PCR reads; one entry per CDR3 protein. The sample lists under 450,000 distinct CDR3 sequences, 10% to 15% occurring once. The germline V and J ends were trimmed by 1 base and 4 bases, with 16 bases remaining between them. CDR1 SGHVS and CDR2 FNYEAQ come from the germline V gene. The CDR3 extends over 16 amino acids. Time point described: newly diagnosed GD, antithyroid drugs for less than 3 months. PBMCs provided the RNA from which the TCR library was made. Study-level results: Thyroid tissue was not studied; only peripheral blood was. With persistent disease, TRBV28, TRBJ1-2 and TRBJ2-5 were the favored segments.

This same sample was also taken into another study, of T cells in Graves' hyperthyroidism and ophthalmopathy. As that study records: Patients were excluded for uncontrolled infection, other autoimmune disease, pregnancy or lactation. HTBI primers were the set used in a first-round RT-PCR of the TCR CDR3.

The rearrangement uses TRBV7-6 and TRBJ1-1; possible D gene TRBD1, 5 bases. The input for sequencing was peripheral blood mononuclear cells (PBMCs), taken at new diagnosis, from a patient treated with antithyroid drugs. This TCR was recovered from a woman aged 18-30 years with Graves disease. The CDR3 spells CASSLVGGRGGTEAFF. CDR3 coding DNA: TGTGCCAGCAGCTTAGTGGGCGGACGCGGGGGCACTGAAGCTTTCTTT.